This note documents a single T cell receptor (beta chain) sequence. The table came from immunoSEQ multiplex PCR; TCRdb's copy has only in-frame clones and leaves some out. The sample includes 700 to 950 clones, nearly 95% of them seen just once. This entry comes from a study of brain metastases from non-small cell lung cancer. The CDR3 loop spans 14 amino acids. V dropped 2 bases and J dropped 3 bases, with 8 bases sitting between them. Germline values: CDR1 SEHNR, CDR2 FQNEAQ (reference sequence). Sequencing was done on a sample of tumor-adjacent normal tissue. The TCR originated in a donor at least 40 years old with non-small cell lung cancer. The chain employs TRBV7-9 and TRBJ1-5, with D possibly being TRBD1 (5 bases). The CDR3: CASSLTGVNQPQHF. The CDR3 nucleotides are TGTGCCAGCAGCTTAACAGGTGTCAATCAGCCCCAGCATTTT.